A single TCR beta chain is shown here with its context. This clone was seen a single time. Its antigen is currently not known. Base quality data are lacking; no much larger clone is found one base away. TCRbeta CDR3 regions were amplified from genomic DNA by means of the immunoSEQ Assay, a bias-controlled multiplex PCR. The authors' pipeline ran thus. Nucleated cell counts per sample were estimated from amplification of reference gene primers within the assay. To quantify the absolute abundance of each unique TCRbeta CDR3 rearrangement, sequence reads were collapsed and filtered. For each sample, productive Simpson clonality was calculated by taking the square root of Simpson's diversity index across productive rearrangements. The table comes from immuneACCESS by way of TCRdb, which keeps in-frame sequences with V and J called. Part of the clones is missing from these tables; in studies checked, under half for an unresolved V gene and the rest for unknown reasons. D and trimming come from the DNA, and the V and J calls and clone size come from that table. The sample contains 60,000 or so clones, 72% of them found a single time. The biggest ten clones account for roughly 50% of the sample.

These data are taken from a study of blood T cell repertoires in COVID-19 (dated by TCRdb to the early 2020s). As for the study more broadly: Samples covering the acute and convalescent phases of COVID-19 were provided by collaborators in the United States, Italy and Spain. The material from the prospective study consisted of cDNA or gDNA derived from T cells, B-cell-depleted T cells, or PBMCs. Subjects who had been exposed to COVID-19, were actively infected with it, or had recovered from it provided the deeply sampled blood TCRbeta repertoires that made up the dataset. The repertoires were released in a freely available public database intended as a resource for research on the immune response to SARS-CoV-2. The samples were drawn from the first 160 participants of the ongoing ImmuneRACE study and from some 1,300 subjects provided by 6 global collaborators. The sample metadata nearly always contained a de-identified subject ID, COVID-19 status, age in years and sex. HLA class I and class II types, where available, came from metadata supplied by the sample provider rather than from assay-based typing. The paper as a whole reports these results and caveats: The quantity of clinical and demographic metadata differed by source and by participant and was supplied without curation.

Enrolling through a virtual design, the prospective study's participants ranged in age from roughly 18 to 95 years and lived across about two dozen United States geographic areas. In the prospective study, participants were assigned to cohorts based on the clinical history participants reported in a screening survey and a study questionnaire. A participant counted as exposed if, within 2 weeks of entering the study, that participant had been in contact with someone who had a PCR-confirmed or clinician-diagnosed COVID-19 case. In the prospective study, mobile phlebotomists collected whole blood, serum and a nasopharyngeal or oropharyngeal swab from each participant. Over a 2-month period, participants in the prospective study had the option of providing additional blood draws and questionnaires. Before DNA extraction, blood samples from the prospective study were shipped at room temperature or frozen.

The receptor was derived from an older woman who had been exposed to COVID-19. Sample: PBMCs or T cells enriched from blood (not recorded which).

The nucleotides read TGTGCCAGCAGAAAACAGGGAAGCGAGACCCAGTACTTC. Its protein reads: CASRKQGSETQYF. The chain uses TRBV28 and TRBJ2-5; TRBD1 is a weak D gene call, 6 bases matching. The CDR3 spans 13 residues, from the cysteine through the phenylalanine. Only the CDR3 portion is preserved as DNA: 39 bases, with reading frame beginning at the first base. Relative to germline, V is 6 bases shorter and J is 5 bases shorter, with 13 bases between their ends. CDR1 and CDR2, per the germline V gene, are MDHEN and SYDVKM.